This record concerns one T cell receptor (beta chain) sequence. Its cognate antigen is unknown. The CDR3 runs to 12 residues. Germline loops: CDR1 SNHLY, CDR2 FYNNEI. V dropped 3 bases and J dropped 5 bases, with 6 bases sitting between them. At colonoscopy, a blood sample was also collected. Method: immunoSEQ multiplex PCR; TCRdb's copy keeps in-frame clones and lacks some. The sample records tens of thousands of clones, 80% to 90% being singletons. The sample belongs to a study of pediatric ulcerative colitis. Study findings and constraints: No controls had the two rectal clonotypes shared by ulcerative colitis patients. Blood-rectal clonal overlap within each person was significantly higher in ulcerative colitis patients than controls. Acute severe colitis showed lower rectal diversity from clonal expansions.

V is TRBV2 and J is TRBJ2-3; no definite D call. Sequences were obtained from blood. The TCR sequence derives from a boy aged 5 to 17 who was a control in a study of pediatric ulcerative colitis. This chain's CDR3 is CASSDVLDTQYF. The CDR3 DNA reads TGTGCCAGCAGTGATGTCCTAGATACGCAGTATTTT.